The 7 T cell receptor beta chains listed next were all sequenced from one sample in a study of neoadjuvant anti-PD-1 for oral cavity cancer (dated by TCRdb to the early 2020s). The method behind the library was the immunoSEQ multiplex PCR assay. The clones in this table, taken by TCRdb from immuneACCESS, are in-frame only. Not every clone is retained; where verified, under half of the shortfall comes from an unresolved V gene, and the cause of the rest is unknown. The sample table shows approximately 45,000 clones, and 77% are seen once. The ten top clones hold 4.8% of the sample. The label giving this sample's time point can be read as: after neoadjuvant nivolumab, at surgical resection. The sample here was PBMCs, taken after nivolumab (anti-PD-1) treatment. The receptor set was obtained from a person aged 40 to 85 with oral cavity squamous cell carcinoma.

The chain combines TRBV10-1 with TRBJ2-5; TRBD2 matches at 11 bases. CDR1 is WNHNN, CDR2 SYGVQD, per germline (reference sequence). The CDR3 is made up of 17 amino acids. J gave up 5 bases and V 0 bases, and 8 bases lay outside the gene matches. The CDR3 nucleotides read TGCGCCAGCAGTGAGTCGAGGGCTAGCGGGGGGTCGGAGACCCAGTACTTC. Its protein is CASSESRASGGSETQYF.

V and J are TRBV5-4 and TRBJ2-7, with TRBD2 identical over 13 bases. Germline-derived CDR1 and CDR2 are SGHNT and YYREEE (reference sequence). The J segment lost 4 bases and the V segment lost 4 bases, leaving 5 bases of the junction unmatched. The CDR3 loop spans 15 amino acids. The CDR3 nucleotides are TGTGCCAGCAGCGCCGGGACTAGCGGGACTTACGAGCAGTACTTC. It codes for CASSAGTSGTYEQYF.

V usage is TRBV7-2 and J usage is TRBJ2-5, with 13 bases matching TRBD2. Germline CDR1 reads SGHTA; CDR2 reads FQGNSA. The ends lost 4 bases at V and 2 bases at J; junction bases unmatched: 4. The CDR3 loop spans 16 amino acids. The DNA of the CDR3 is TGTGCCAGCAGCTCCGCGGGACTAGCGGGGCAAGAGACCCAGTACTTC. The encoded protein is CASSSAGLAGQETQYF.

The CDR3, as DNA: TGTGCCAGCAGCTTAGGGAGGGCAGGGGGCCTTGAGCAGTTCTTC. Translation gives CASSLGRAGGLEQFF. This rearrangement joins TRBV11-3 to TRBJ2-1; the match to TRBD1 covers 8 bases. Germline V gene lookup returns CDR1 SGHNT and CDR2 YENEEA. Trimming at V came to 1 base and at J to 9 bases, leaving 8 bases not matched to a gene. This CDR3 spans 15 amino acids.

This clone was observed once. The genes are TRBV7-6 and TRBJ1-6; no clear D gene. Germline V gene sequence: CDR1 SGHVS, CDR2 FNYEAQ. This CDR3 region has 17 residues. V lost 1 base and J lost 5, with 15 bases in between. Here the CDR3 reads CASSLEIAERDNSPLHF. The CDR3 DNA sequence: TGTGCCAGCAGCTTAGAAATTGCAGAACGGGATAATTCACCCCTCCACTTT.

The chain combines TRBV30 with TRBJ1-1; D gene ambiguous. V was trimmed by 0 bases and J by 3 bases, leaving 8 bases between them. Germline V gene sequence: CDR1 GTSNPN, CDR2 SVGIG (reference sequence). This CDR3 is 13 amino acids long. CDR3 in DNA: TGTGCCTGGAGTGTGAGCCAATACACTGAAGCTTTCTTT. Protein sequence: CAWSVSQYTEAFF.

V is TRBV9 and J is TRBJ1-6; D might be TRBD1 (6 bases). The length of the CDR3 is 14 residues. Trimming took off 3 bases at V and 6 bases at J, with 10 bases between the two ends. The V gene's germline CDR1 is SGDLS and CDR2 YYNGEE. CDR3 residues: CASSGGAGNSPLHF. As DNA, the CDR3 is TGTGCCAGCAGCGGGGGGGCTGGTAATTCACCCCTCCACTTT.